Each of the 28 T cell receptor beta chains below was sequenced from the same sample in a study of cytomegalovirus exposure and HLA in healthy donors. Vbeta (60) and Jbeta (13) primers were used in the PCR. Using immunoSEQ multiplex PCR, the repertoire was profiled, and TCRdb retains in-frame clones only, with some absent. The sample lists about 190,000 clones, about 85% occurring once. Sequencing was carried out using PBMCs. The receptors here all came from a boy between 2 and 10 years old in good health and CMV-seronegative.

The rearrangement uses TRBV7-9 and TRBJ2-5; 7 nucleotides match TRBD2. The CDR3 consists of 15 residues. CDR1 is SEHNR, CDR2 FQNEAQ, per germline (reference sequence). The V segment lost 1 base and the J segment 7 bases; nucleotides outside the gene matches: 9. The CDR3 coding sequence is TGTGCCAGCAGCTTAGTTACCGGGGAGGGTTGGACCCAGTACTTC. It translates to CASSLVTGEGWTQYF.

Written as DNA, the CDR3 is TGTGCCAGCAGCTATGGGGCAGATGGCTACACCTTC. Residues: CASSYGADGYTF. The gene calls are TRBV9 and TRBJ1-2; D perhaps matches TRBD1 (5 bases). Germline lookup yields CDR1 SGDLS and CDR2 YYNGEE. This CDR3 is 12 amino acids long. V lost 4 bases and J 6 bases, leaving 10 bases between the germline ends.

The chain links TRBV6-1 to TRBJ2-3, with D tentatively TRBD2 (5 bases). This CDR3 is 14 amino acids long. Between the trimmed V and J ends, which lost 5 bases and 0 bases, there was a span of 9 bases. CDR1 and CDR2 from the germline V gene are MNHNS and SASEGT. DNA for the CDR3: TGTGCCAGCAGTTCAGCGGCGAGCACAGATACGCAGTATTTT. It encodes CASSSAASTDTQYF.

The chain couples TRBV9 to TRBJ2-1; D possibly corresponds to TRBD2 (5 bases). The CDR3 totals 17 residues. Trimming took 2 bases from V and 0 from J, leaving 15 bases between them. The germline CDR1 and CDR2 sequences are SGDLS and YYNGEE. Written as DNA, the CDR3 is TGTGCCAGCAGCGTTCTCCCAGCGGAGAGCTCCTACAATGAGCAGTTCTTC. This sequence encodes CASSVLPAESSYNEQFF.

The rearrangement uses TRBV5-4 and TRBJ2-5; 7 bases are a match to TRBD1. Judging by the DNA end, TRBJ2-7 fits better; the J call may be wrong. In germline, CDR1 is SGHNT, CDR2 YYREEE (reference sequence). The CDR3 is 15 residues long. CDR3 region: CASSPPPGGSYEQYF. CDR3 DNA: TGTGCCAGCAGCCCCCCGCCAGGGGGATCCTACGAGCAGTACTTC.

The chain employs TRBV6-5 and TRBJ1-6; D is unresolved. From germline, CDR1 is MNHEY and CDR2 SVGAGI. V lost 4 bases and J lost 1, with 11 bases in between. The CDR3 has 16 amino acids. The CDR3 DNA reads as TGTGCCAGCAGTTCCGGCGCGGTATCCTATAATTCACCCCTCCACTTT. Protein sequence: CASSSGAVSYNSPLHF.

The rearrangement links TRBV30 to TRBJ2-1; 10 nucleotides line up with TRBD1. The CDR3 has 15 residues. V lost 7 bases to trimming and J lost 3 bases; unmatched junction nucleotides: 9. Germline CDR1 and CDR2: GTSNPN and SVGIG (reference sequence). Written as DNA, the CDR3 is TGTGCCTCCGTTCGTAGGGACAGGGGCTACAATGAGCAGTTCTTC. Translated, it gives CASVRRDRGYNEQFF.

The chain carries TRBV28 and TRBJ2-3, with D possibly TRBD1 on 6 matching bases. V gave up 0 bases and J gave up 1 base, with 23 bases separating them. Germline CDR1 and CDR2: MDHEN and SYDVKM. CDR3 size: 20 residues. Here the CDR3 DNA reads TGTGCCAGCAGTTTATGGGGGGCCCGCGACTCTGAGGGAGGCACAGATACGCAGTATTTT. As protein: CASSLWGARDSEGGTDTQYF.

The V gene is TRBV18, the J gene TRBJ1-1; D call uncertain. Germline values: CDR1 KGHSH, CDR2 LQKENI. V gave up 2 bases and J gave up 4 bases, with 11 bases separating them. This CDR3 contains 14 residues. The CDR3 sequence: CASSPGREGTEAFF. The CDR3 DNA reads as TGTGCCAGCTCACCAGGGAGGGAGGGCACTGAAGCTTTCTTT.

The rearrangement uses TRBV6-6 and TRBJ2-2, with D unresolved. The V gene lost 2 bases and the J gene lost 7 bases, with 5 bases spanning the gap. Per the germline V gene, CDR1 is MNHNY and CDR2 is SVGAGI (reference sequence). The CDR3 totals 12 residues. CDR3 loop: CASSYIVGELFF. CDR3 sequence (DNA): TGTGCCAGCAGTTACATAGTCGGGGAGCTGTTTTTT.

This clone was picked up one time. The chain recombines TRBV28 with TRBJ1-6, with a tentative D call TRBD1 (5 bases). Germline-derived CDR1 and CDR2 are MDHEN and SYDVKM. Trimming removed 3 bases from V and 13 bases from J, with 16 bases in between. CDR3 size: 14 residues. The CDR3 here is CASSLGQGRSPLHF. DNA of the CDR3: TGTGCCAGCAGTTTGGGGCAGGGTAGGTCTCCCCTCCACTTT.

This rearrangement joins TRBV13 to TRBJ2-2; a possible D gene is TRBD1 (6 bases). The CDR3 totals 13 residues. V was clipped by 0 bases and J by 7 bases, with 6 bases between them. From germline, CDR1 is PRHDT and CDR2 FYEKMQ (reference sequence). The CDR3 bases are TGTGCCAGCAGCTTAGGAGGGGGCGGGGAGCTGTTTTTT. Its translation is CASSLGGGGELFF.

The rearrangement joins TRBV30 to TRBJ2-2, with 8 bases identical to TRBD1. Per germline, CDR1 GTSNPN and CDR2 SVGIG (reference sequence). This CDR3 contains 15 residues. V trimming: 0 bases; J trimming: 8 bases; junction bases outside the gene matches: 8. This chain's CDR3 is CAWSVVGQAIGELFF. CDR3 in DNA: TGTGCCTGGAGTGTAGTGGGACAGGCCATAGGGGAGCTGTTTTTT.

This clone was recorded a few times. J is TRBJ1-1 and V is TRBV6-6; D remains ambiguous. V gave up 4 bases and J gave up 4 bases, with 16 bases separating them. Germline-derived CDR1 and CDR2 are MNHNY and SVGAGI (reference sequence). CDR3 length: 15 amino acids. The CDR3 loop reads CASSSIQGRGTEAFF. The CDR3 region has the DNA TGTGCCAGCAGTTCCATCCAAGGTCGGGGCACTGAAGCTTTCTTT.

The genes are TRBV4-1 and TRBJ2-7; 7 nucleotides agree with TRBD1. V was pared by 4 bases and J by 0 bases, with 9 bases of the junction left unmatched. Germline V gene lookup returns CDR1 MGHRA and CDR2 YSYEKL. The CDR3 is made up of 16 amino acids. This CDR3 is CASSPDPTGASYEQYF. In DNA, the CDR3 is TGCGCCAGCAGCCCGGACCCAACAGGGGCCTCCTACGAGCAGTACTTC.

The V call is TRBV10-3, the J call TRBJ1-3; no definite D call. V was cut by 10 bases and J by 0 bases, with 10 bases left in between. The CDR3 has 13 residues. Germline CDR1 and CDR2: ENHRY and SYGVKD. In DNA form, the CDR3 reads TGTGCCACCTTACGGGACTCTGGAAACACCATATATTTT. This translates into CATLRDSGNTIYF.

The chain has TRBV5-1 and TRBJ1-5; D gene ambiguous. Germline CDR1 reads SGHRS; CDR2 reads YFSETQ. This CDR3 spans 15 amino acids. V was trimmed by 0 bases and J by 0 bases, leaving 7 bases between them. The CDR3 is CASSLGGLSNQPQHF. CDR3 nucleotide sequence: TGCGCCAGCAGCTTGGGAGGACTTAGCAATCAGCCCCAGCATTTT.

This chain uses TRBV10-3 with TRBJ1-5; 8 nucleotides align to TRBD1. The CDR3 length is 16 residues. CDR1 is ENHRY and CDR2 is SYGVKD in the germline V gene. The V gene end was trimmed by 3 bases and the J gene end by 6 bases; junction bases not matched to a gene: 10. The CDR3 loop is CAISDIKQGGGQPQHF. For the CDR3, the DNA is TGTGCCATCAGTGATATTAAACAGGGGGGGGGTCAGCCCCAGCATTTT.

This chain uses TRBV6-6 with TRBJ2-7; D remains unclear. There are 11 residues in the CDR3. Trimming shortened V by 5 bases and J by 3 bases, and 5 bases separated the two germline ends. Germline V gene lookup returns CDR1 MNHNY and CDR2 SVGAGI (reference sequence). The CDR3 spells CASSASYEQYF. Written as DNA, the CDR3 is TGTGCCAGCAGTGCCAGCTACGAGCAGTACTTC.

The chain recombines TRBV6-1 with TRBJ2-1; 8 positions agree with TRBD1. V shed 4 bases, J shed 7 bases, and the junction held 12 bases outside the gene matches. This CDR3 comprises 16 residues. Germline CDR1 reads MNHNS; CDR2 reads SASEGT. The CDR3 DNA reads as TGTGCCAGCAGTGCAAGGACAGGGACCCTTTTGAATGAGCAGTTCTTC. As protein: CASSARTGTLLNEQFF.

The rearrangement joins TRBV28 to TRBJ2-2; 8 bases align to TRBD2. The CDR3 loop spans 17 amino acids. Germline CDR1 reads MDHEN; CDR2 reads SYDVKM. Trimming removed 3 bases from V and 3 bases from J; junction bases left unmatched: 9. The CDR3 nucleotides read TGTGCCAGCAGTTTCCCCACCGGGACTAGAGACACCGGGGAGCTGTTTTTT. It yields the protein CASSFPTGTRDTGELFF.

This chain joins TRBV5-4 and TRBJ2-7; 8 bases line up with TRBD2. The V and J ends lost 4 bases and 0 bases, in that order; junction bases with no gene match: 6. The CDR3 covers 15 residues. Germline V gene lookup returns CDR1 SGHNT and CDR2 YYREEE (reference sequence). CDR3 bases: TGTGCCAGCAGCGGGGAGAGCGGGAGCTCCTACGAGCAGTACTTC. Translated, it gives CASSGESGSSYEQYF.

V is TRBV9 and J is TRBJ2-3; 15 bases are a match to TRBD2. The CDR3 runs 18 residues. V dropped 0 bases and J dropped 3; count of bases not matched to a gene: 5. The germline gives CDR1 SGDLS, CDR2 YYNGEE. CDR3: CASSVGGLAGGLTDTQYF. In DNA, the CDR3 is TGTGCCAGCAGCGTAGGGGGACTAGCGGGAGGATTGACAGATACGCAGTATTTT.

This clone was seen a single time. The chain employs TRBV19 and TRBJ1-5; TRBD1 aligns across 7 bases. V was pared by 10 bases and J by 3 bases, with 9 bases of the junction left unmatched. Germline assignment: CDR1 LNHDA and CDR2 SQIVND (reference sequence). The CDR3 is 14 amino acids. CDR3 in DNA: TGTGCCACCGCGGGGACAGTGCCCAATCAGCCCCAGCATTTT. It is translated as CATAGTVPNQPQHF.

The CDR3: CASSLIYGEAFF. CDR3 coding DNA: TGTGCCAGCAGCTTAATTTACGGTGAAGCTTTCTTT. The chain carries TRBV7-2 and TRBJ1-1; D is uncertain. From germline, CDR1 is SGHTA and CDR2 FQGNSA. This CDR3 is built from 12 residues. V was clipped by 2 bases and J by 7 bases, with 8 bases between them. The whole variable domain, filled in from reference TRBV7-2 and TRBJ1-1, reads GAGVSQSPSNKVTEKGKDVELRCDPISGHTALYWYRQSLGQGLEFLIYFQGNSAPDKSGLPSDRFSAERTGGSVSTLTIQRTQQEDSAVYLCASSLIYGEAFFGQGTRLTVV.

DNA of the CDR3: TGTGCCAGCAGCGCGGAACAGGGGGAGGGGGACTTTACTAACTATGGCTACACCTTC. This codes for CASSAEQGEGDFTNYGYTF. This chain uses TRBV9 with TRBJ1-2; 8 bases fit TRBD1. CDR1 and CDR2 from the germline V gene are SGDLS and YYNGEE. Trimming at V came to 3 bases and at J to 0 bases, leaving 16 bases not matched to a gene. This CDR3 region has 19 residues.

The genes are TRBV5-1 and TRBJ1-1; no clear D. The CDR3 is 13 residues long. CDR1 is SGHRS, CDR2 YFSETQ, per germline. Between the trimmed V and J ends, which lost 5 bases and 6 bases, there was a span of 14 bases. The CDR3 protein is CASSLPGVAEAFF. DNA of the CDR3: TGCGCCAGCAGTTTGCCCGGGGTGGCTGAAGCTTTCTTT.

Here the CDR3 DNA reads TGTGCCAGCAGTTTATTTGCCAGGGTCAGGGATGAGCAGTTCTTC. It translates to CASSLFARVRDEQFF. The chain links TRBV28 to TRBJ2-1; D may be TRBD1 (5 bases). V was clipped by 1 base and J by 8 bases, with 15 bases between them. This CDR3 contains 15 residues. The germline CDR1 and CDR2 sequences are MDHEN and SYDVKM.